This entry concerns a single T cell receptor beta chain. The antigen is undetermined. This sample is part of a study of blood T cells in healthy people across ages. Overall study results and limits: Older individuals had lower TCR beta diversity per million T cells (the decline was roughly linear).

Per germline, CDR1 SGHRS and CDR2 YFSETQ. V dropped 2 bases and J dropped 4 bases, with 11 bases sitting between them. The length of the CDR3 is 14 residues. Together with a sample-barcoded 5' primer, a J-beta primer mix was included in a second PCR lasting about 7 to 11 cycles. TCRdb recomputed calls from the 5' RACE reads with MiXCR, one row per CDR3 protein. The data contain roughly 900,000 distinct CDR3 sequences, around 30% of them singletons. The source material was blood. The chain is built from TRBV5-1 and TRBJ2-3, with D uncertain. The source of this sequence is a woman older than 75 in good health. The CDR3 bases are TGCGCCAGCAGCTTAGGGCTAGTTTCAGATACGCAGTATTTT. This translates into CASSLGLVSDTQYF.